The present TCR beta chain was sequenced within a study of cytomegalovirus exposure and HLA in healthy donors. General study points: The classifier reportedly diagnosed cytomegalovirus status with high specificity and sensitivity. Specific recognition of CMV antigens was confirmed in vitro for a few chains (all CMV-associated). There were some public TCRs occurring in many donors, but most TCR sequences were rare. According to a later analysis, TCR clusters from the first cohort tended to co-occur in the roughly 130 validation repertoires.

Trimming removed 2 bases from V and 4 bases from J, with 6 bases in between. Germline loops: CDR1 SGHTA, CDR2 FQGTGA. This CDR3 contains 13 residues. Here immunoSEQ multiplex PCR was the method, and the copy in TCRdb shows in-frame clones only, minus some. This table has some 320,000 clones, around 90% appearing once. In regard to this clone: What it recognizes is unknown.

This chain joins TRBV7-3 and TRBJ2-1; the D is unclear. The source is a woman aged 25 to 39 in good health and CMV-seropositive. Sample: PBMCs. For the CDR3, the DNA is TGTGCCAGCAGCTTAGGTCTTTACAATGAGCAGTTCTTC. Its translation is CASSLGLYNEQFF.